Below are 9 T cell receptor beta chains sequenced from a single sample in a study of control samples from healthy donors and cancer patients. Sequencing was performed with immunoSEQ multiplex PCR; in TCRdb, only in-frame clones are kept and a portion is missing. The data hold about 100,000 clones, with roughly nine tenths observed a single time. Input material: blood. Receptors originate from a woman aged 45-65 years in good health.

The V gene is TRBV7-2, the J gene TRBJ2-5, with D perhaps TRBD2 (5 bases). Germline V gene sequence: CDR1 SGHTA, CDR2 FQGNSA. Trimming removed 1 base at V and 11 bases at J, with 23 bases between. The CDR3 covers 16 residues. CDR3 in DNA: TGTGCCAGCAGCTTAGGATTGGGGTATTCCGGGGAGCGACAGTACTTC. Translating it yields CASSLGLGYSGERQYF.

This chain connects TRBV6-5 to TRBJ2-5; 7 nucleotides line up with TRBD2. Germline CDR1 is MNHEY and CDR2 is SVGAGI. The CDR3 consists of 16 residues. The V gene end was trimmed by 2 bases and the J gene end by 1 base; junction bases not matched to a gene: 7. CDR3 in amino acids: CASSYEVGGFQETQYF. DNA of the CDR3: TGTGCCAGCAGTTACGAGGTGGGGGGGTTCCAAGAGACCCAGTACTTC.

This chain joins TRBV6-2 or TRBV6-3 and TRBJ1-2; possibly TRBD1 for D (6 bases). This CDR3 is built from 13 residues. The germline V gene encodes CDR1 MNHEY and CDR2 SVGEGT. V was trimmed by 5 bases and J by 8 bases, leaving 15 bases between them. The CDR3 here is CASSPPSGEGYTF. The CDR3 coding sequence is TGTGCCAGCAGTCCCCCCTCAGGGGAAGGCTACACCTTC.

The V call is TRBV6-2 or TRBV6-3, the J call TRBJ2-5; 10 bases line up with TRBD1. V shed 0 bases and J 5 bases; nucleotides not matched to a gene: 3. Per germline, CDR1 MNHEY and CDR2 SVGEGT. CDR3 size: 15 residues. The CDR3, as DNA: TGTGCCAGCAGTTACTCAGGGACAGGGGTGGAGACCCAGTACTTC. Translation gives CASSYSGTGVETQYF.

The sample holds one count of this clone. CDR3 nucleotide sequence: TGTGCCAGCAGCCAGGGACAGGGGACAGATACGCAGTATTTT. This translates into CASSQGQGTDTQYF. The chain employs TRBV7-9 and TRBJ2-3, with 10 bases lining up with TRBD1. The V gene end was trimmed by 5 bases and the J gene end by 3 bases; junction bases not matched to a gene: 2. CDR1 and CDR2 (germline): SEHNR, FQNEAQ (reference sequence). The CDR3 is 14 amino acids.

The chain links TRBV27 to TRBJ2-3; the match to TRBD2 covers 7 bases. CDR3 length: 17 residues. Trimming cost V 6 bases and J 4 bases; bases outside gene matches: 16. Looked up from germline, CDR1 is MNHEY and CDR2 is SMNVEV (reference sequence). CDR3 in amino acids: CASSLPGMAGEPDTQYF. CDR3 nucleotide sequence: TGTGCCAGCAGCCTACCTGGTATGGCGGGAGAGCCAGATACGCAGTATTTT.

This clone occurred once. The chain employs TRBV9 and TRBJ2-1, with TRBD1 as a possible D gene (6 bases). The CDR3 has 13 amino acids. Per germline, CDR1 SGDLS and CDR2 YYNGEE. The germline V and J ends were trimmed by 6 bases and 8 bases, with 15 bases remaining between them. CDR3 loop: CASTMGRGYEQFF. The CDR3 DNA reads as TGTGCCAGCACCATGGGCAGGGGCTATGAGCAGTTCTTC.

V and J are TRBV5-1 and TRBJ2-3; a weak D match, TRBD2 (5 bases). This CDR3 comprises 15 residues. Germline CDR1 is SGHRS and CDR2 is YFSETQ. V was trimmed by 5 bases and J by 2 bases, leaving 15 bases between them. CDR3 bases: TGCGCCAGCAGTCGGGCCCCGAGGGTCACAGATACGCAGTATTTT. Encoded protein: CASSRAPRVTDTQYF.

This sequence joins TRBV9 and TRBJ1-1; TRBD1 aligns across 7 bases. The CDR3 loop spans 16 amino acids. Trimming cost V 0 bases and J 0 bases; bases outside gene matches: 5. Germline CDR1 reads SGDLS; CDR2 reads YYNGEE. In DNA, the CDR3 is TGTGCCAGCAGCGTAGAGGGACAGATCATGAACACTGAAGCTTTCTTT. Amino acids: CASSVEGQIMNTEAFF.